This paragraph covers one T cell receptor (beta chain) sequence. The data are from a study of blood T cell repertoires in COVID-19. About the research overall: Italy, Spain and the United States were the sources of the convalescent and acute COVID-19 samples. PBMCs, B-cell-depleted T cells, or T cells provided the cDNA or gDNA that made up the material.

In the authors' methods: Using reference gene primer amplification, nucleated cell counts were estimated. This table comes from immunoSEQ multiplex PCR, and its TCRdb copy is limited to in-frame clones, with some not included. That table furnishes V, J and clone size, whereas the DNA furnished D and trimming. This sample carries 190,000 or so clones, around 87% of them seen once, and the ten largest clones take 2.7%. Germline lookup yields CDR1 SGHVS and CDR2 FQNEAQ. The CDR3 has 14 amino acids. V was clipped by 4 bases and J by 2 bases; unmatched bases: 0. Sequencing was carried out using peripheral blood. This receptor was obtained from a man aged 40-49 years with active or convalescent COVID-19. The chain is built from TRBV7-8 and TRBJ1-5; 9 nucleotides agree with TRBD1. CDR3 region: CASSWDRGNQPQHF. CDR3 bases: TGTGCCAGCAGCTGGGACAGGGGCAATCAGCCCCAGCATTTT. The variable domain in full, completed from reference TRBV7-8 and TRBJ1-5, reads GAGVSQSPRYKVAKRGQDVALRCDPISGHVSLFWYQQALGQGPEFLTYFQNEAQLDKSGLPSDRFFAERPEGSVSTLKIQRTQQEDSAVYLCASSWDRGNQPQHFGDGTRLSIL.